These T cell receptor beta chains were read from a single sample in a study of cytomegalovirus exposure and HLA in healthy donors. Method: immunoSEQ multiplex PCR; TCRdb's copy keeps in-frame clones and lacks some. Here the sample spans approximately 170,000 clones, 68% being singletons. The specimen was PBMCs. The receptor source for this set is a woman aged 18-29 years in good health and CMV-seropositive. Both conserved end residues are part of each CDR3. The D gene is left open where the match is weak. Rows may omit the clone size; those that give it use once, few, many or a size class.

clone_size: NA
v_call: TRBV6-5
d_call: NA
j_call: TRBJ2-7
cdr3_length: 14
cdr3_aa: CASSQQVISYEQYF
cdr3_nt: TGTGCCAGCAGTCAACAGGTAATCTCCTACGAGCAGTACTTC

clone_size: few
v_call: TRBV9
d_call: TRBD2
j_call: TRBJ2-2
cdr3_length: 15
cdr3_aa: CASSGLAGNTGELFF
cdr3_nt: TGTGCCAGCAGCGGACTAGCGGGGAACACCGGGGAGCTGTTTTTT

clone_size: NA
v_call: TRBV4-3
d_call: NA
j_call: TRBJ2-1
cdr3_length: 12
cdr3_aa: CASSQGTRPQFF
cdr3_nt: TGCGCCAGCAGCCAGGGGACACGCCCGCAGTTCTTC

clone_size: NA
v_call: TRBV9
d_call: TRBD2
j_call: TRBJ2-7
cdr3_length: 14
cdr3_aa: CASSDGAGTYEQYF
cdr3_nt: TGTGCCAGCAGCGATGGAGCGGGGACCTACGAGCAGTACTTC

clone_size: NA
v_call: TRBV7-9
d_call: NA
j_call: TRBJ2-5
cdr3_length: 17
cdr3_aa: CASSLRSGAGGGETQYF
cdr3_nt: TGTGCCAGCAGCTTGCGAAGCGGGGCCGGGGGCGGAGAGACCCAGTACTTC

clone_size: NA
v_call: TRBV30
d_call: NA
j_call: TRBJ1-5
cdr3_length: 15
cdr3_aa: CAWSAHSGGNQPQHF
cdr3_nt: TGTGCCTGGAGTGCACACTCCGGGGGCAATCAGCCCCAGCATTTT

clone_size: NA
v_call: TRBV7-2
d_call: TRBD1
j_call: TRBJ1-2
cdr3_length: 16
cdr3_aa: CASSWDRDHVRYGYTF
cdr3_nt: TGTGCCAGCAGCTGGGACAGGGACCATGTCCGCTATGGCTACACCTTC

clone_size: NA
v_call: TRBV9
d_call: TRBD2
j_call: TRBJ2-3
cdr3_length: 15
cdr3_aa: CASSVRAGGPDTQYF
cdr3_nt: TGTGCCAGCAGCGTACGGGCGGGGGGGCCAGATACGCAGTATTTT

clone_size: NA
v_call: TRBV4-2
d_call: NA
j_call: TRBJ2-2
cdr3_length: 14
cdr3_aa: CASSQPQNTGELFF
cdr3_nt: TGTGCCAGCAGCCAACCCCAGAACACCGGGGAGCTGTTTTTT

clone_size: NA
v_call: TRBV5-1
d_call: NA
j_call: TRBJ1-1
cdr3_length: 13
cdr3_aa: CASQYPGNTEAFF
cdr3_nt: TGCGCCAGCCAATATCCGGGGAACACTGAAGCTTTCTTT

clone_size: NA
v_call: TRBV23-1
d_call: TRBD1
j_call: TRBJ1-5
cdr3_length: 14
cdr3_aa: CASSRQGRRGPQHF
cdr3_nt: TGCGCCAGCAGTCGACAGGGACGAAGGGGGCCCCAGCATTTT

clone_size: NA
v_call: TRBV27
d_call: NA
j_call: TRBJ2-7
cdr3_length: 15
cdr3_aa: CASLLSLRFPYEQYF
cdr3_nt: TGTGCCAGCTTATTATCCCTGAGATTCCCCTACGAGCAGTACTTC

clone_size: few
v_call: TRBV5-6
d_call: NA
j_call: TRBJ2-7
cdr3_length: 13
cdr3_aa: CASTFLRVNEQYF
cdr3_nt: TGTGCCAGCACCTTTCTTCGCGTCAACGAGCAGTACTTC

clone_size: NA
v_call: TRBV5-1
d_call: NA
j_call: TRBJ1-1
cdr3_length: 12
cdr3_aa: CASSPEEGEAFF
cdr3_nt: TGCGCCAGCTCCCCCGAGGAGGGTGAAGCTTTCTTT

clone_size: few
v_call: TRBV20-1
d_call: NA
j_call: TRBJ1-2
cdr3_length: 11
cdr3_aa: CSAGGAYGYTF
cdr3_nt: TGCAGTGCTGGAGGGGCCTATGGCTACACCTTC

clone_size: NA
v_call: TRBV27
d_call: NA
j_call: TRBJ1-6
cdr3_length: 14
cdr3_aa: CASSMAAGNSPLHF
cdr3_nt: TGTGCCAGCAGTATGGCTGCAGGGAATTCACCCCTCCACTTT

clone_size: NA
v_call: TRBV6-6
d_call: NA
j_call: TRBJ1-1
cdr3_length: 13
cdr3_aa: CASSYPQTGEAFF
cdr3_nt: TGTGCCAGCAGTTACCCCCAAACAGGGGAAGCTTTCTTT

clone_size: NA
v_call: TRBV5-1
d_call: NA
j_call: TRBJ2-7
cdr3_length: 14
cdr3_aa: CASSLGAGVYEQYF
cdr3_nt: TGCGCCAGCAGCTTGGGTGCAGGGGTGTACGAGCAGTACTTC

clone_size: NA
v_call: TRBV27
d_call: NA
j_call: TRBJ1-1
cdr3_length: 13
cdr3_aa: CASSFLLHTEAFF
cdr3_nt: TGTGCCAGCAGTTTTCTCCTACACACTGAAGCTTTCTTT

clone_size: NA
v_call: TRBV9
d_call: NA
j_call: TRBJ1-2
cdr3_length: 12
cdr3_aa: CASSTLRYGYTF
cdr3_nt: TGTGCCAGCAGCACCCTCCGGTATGGCTACACCTTC

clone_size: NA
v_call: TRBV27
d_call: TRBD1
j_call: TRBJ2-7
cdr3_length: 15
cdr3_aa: CASSSGGTGVYEQYF
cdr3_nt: TGTGCCAGCAGTTCCGGGGGGACAGGGGTTTACGAGCAGTACTTC

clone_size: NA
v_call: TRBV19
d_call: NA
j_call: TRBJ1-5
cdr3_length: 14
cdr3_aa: CASKNRVGNQPQHF
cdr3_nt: TGTGCCAGTAAAAACAGGGTTGGCAATCAGCCCCAGCATTTT

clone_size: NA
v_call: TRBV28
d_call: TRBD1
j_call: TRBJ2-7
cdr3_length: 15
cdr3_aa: CASSTEGQGLHEQYF
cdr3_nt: TGTGCCAGCAGTACAGAGGGACAGGGGCTCCACGAGCAGTACTTC

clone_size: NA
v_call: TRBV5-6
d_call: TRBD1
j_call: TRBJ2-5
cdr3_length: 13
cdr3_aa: CASSLRGRETQYF
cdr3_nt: TGTGCCAGCAGCTTAAGGGGGCGTGAGACCCAGTACTTC

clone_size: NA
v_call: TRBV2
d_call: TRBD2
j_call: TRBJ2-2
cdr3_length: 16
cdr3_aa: CASSETGGEGTGELFF
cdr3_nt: TGTGCCAGCAGTGAAACAGGCGGGGAGGGGACCGGGGAGCTGTTTTTT

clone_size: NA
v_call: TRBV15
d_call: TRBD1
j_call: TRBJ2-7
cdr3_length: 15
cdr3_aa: CATSRERDRVYEQYF
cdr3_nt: TGTGCCACCAGCAGAGAACGGGACAGGGTCTACGAGCAGTACTTC

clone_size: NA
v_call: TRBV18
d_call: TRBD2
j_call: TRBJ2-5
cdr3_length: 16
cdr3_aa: CASSPRTSGSQETQYF
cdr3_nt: TGTGCCAGCTCACCAAGGACTAGCGGGTCGCAAGAGACCCAGTACTTC

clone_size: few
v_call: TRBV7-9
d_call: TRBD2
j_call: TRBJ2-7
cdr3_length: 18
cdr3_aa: CASDGRASGSHWGYEQYF
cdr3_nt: TGTGCCAGCGATGGTCGGGCTAGCGGGAGCCATTGGGGTTACGAGCAGTACTTC

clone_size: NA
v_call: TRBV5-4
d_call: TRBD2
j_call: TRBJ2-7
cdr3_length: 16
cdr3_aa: CASSADGASGVYEQYF
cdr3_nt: TGTGCCAGCAGCGCGGACGGGGCTAGCGGAGTATACGAGCAGTACTTC

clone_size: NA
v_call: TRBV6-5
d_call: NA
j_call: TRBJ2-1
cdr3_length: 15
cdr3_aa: CASSFTKVVANEQFF
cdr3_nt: TGTGCCAGCAGTTTCACAAAGGTCGTAGCCAATGAGCAGTTCTTC

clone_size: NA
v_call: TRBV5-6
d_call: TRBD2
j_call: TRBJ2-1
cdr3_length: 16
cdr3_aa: CASSFSGTSGTDEQFF
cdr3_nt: TGTGCCAGCAGCTTCTCCGGGACTAGCGGGACCGATGAGCAGTTCTTC

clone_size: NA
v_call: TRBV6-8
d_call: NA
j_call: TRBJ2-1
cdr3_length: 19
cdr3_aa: CASSYRRRARSQTYNEQFF
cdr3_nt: TGTGCCAGCAGTTACCGCAGGCGAGCCAGATCCCAAACCTACAATGAGCAGTTCTTC

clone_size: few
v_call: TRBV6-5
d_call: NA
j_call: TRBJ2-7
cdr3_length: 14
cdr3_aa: CASSYDLASYEQYF
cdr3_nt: TGTGCCAGCAGTTACGACCTAGCGTCTTACGAGCAGTACTTC

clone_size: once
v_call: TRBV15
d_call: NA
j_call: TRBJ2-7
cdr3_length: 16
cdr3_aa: CATSRDGRGGNYEQYF
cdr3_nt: TGTGCCACCAGCAGAGATGGGAGGGGGGGTAACTACGAGCAGTACTTC

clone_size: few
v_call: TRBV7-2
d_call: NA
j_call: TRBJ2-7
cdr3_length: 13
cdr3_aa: CASSLGQIYEQYF
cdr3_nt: TGTGCCAGCAGCTTAGGACAGATTTACGAGCAGTACTTC

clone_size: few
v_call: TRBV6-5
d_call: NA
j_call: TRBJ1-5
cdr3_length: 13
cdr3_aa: CASSQQGNQPQHF
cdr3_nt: TGTGCCAGCAGTCAACAGGGTAATCAGCCCCAGCATTTT

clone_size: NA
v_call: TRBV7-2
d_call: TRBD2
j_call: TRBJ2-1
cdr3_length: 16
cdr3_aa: CASGASGRARYNEQFF
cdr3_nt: TGTGCCAGCGGGGCTAGCGGGAGGGCCCGCTACAATGAGCAGTTCTTC

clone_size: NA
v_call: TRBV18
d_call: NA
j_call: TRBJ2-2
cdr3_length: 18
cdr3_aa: CASSHSWGGDANTGELFF
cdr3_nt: TGTGCCAGCTCCCACTCTTGGGGGGGCGATGCGAACACCGGGGAGCTGTTTTTT

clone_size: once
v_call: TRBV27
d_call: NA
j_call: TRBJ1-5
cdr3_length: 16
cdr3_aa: CASSLYARAPNQPQHF
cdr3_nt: TGTGCCAGCAGTTTATACGCCAGGGCTCCGAATCAGCCCCAGCATTTT

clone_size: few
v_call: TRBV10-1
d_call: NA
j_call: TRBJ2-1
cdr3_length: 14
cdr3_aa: CASSGGASYNEQFF
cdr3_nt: TGCGCCAGCAGTGGGGGAGCATCCTACAATGAGCAGTTCTTC

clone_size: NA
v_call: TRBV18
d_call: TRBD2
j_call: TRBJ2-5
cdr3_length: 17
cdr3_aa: CASSPPIPGLAGETQYF
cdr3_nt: TGTGCCAGCTCACCACCGATTCCGGGACTAGCGGGAGAGACCCAGTACTTC

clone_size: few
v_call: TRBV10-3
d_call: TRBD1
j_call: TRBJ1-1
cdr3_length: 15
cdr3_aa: CAIKDRDGGDTEAFF
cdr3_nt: TGTGCCATCAAGGACAGGGATGGAGGGGACACTGAAGCTTTCTTT

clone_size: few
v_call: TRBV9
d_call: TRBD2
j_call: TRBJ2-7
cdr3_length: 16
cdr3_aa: CASSATGAGGSNEQYF
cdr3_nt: TGTGCCAGCAGCGCGACCGGGGCGGGAGGAAGTAACGAGCAGTACTTC

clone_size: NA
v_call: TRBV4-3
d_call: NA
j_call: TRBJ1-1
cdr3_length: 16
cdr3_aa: CASSQGPTPEVAEAFF
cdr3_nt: TGCGCCAGCAGCCAGGGTCCCACCCCCGAGGTAGCTGAAGCTTTCTTT

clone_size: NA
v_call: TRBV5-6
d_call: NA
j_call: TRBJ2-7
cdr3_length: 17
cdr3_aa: CASSKPPGLDGSYEQYF
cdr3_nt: TGTGCCAGCAGCAAGCCGCCGGGACTTGATGGGTCCTACGAGCAGTACTTC

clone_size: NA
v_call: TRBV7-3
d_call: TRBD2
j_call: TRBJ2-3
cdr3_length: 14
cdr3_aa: CASSLEAGTDTQYF
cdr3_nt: TGTGCCAGCAGCTTAGAAGCGGGGACAGATACGCAGTATTTT

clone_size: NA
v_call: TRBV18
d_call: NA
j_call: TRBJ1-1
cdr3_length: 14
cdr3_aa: CASSPVGGDTEAFF
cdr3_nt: TGTGCCAGCTCACCGGTGGGAGGGGACACTGAAGCTTTCTTT

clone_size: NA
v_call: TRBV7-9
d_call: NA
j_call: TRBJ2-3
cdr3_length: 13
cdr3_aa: CASSSDARGTQYF
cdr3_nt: TGTGCCAGCAGCTCAGATGCACGGGGTACGCAGTATTTT

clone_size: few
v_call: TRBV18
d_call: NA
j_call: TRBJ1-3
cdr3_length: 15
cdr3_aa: CASSPSTGTGNTIYF
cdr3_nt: TGTGCCAGCTCACCTTCGACAGGAACTGGAAACACCATATATTTT

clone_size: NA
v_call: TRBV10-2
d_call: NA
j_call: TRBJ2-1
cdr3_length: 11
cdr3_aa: CASRLYNEQFF
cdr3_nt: TGCGCCAGCAGACTCTACAATGAGCAGTTCTTC

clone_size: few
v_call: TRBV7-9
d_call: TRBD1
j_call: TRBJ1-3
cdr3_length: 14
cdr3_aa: CASNTGVSGNTIYF
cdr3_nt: TGTGCCAGCAACACAGGGGTTTCTGGAAACACCATATATTTT

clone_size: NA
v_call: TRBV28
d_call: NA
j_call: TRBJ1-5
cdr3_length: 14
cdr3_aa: CASSRVYSNQPQHF
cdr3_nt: TGTGCCAGCAGTCGAGTGTATAGCAATCAGCCCCAGCATTTT

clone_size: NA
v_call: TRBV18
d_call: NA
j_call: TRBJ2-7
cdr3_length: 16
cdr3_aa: CASSLSQAGATYEQYF
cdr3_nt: TGTGCCAGCTCACTCAGCCAAGCGGGCGCTACCTACGAGCAGTACTTC

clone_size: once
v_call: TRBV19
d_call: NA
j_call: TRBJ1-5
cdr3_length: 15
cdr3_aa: CASRGDTPAISPQHF
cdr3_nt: TGTGCCAGTAGGGGGGACACCCCAGCAATCAGCCCCCAGCATTTT

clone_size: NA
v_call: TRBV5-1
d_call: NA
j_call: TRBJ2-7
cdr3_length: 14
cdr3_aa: CASSLAGGSYEQYF
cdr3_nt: TGCGCCAGCAGCTTGGCCGGCGGCAGCTACGAGCAGTACTTC

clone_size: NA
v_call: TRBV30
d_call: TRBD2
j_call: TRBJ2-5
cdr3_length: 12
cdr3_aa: CAWSVGGEAQYF
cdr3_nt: TGTGCCTGGAGTGTGGGGGGGGAGGCCCAGTACTTC